Sequencing of this T cell receptor (beta chain) was carried out in a study of blood T cell repertoires in COVID-19. Produced via immunoSEQ multiplex PCR; TCRdb's table is partial and in-frame only. The repertoire holds over 150,000 clones, approximately 85% seen once, with approximately 6.2% in the top ten. Recruitment covered some 25 US areas and drew participants whose ages spanned about 18 to 95 years. Participant-reported clinical history was the basis for cohort assignment. Each recovered donor of Cohort 3 presented with two negative PCRs, clearance, or symptom resolution. CDR1 is LGHNT and CDR2 is FRNRAP in the germline V gene. Trimming shortened V by 11 bases and J by 5 bases, and 12 bases separated the two germline ends. The CDR3 sequence is 11 residues long.

The TCR originated in a man in his forties who had recovered from COVID-19. Sequenced material: PBMCs or T cells enriched from blood (not recorded which). The V and J genes are TRBV12-5 and TRBJ1-1, with D perhaps matching TRBD1 (6 bases). CDR3 sequence (DNA): TGTGCTCGACAGGACACAACTGAAGCTTTCTTT. Its protein is CARQDTTEAFF.